A single sample is the source of the 26 T cell receptor beta chains below, sequenced in a study of control samples from healthy donors and cancer patients. Method: immunoSEQ multiplex PCR; TCRdb's copy keeps in-frame clones and lacks some. The sample has about 94,000 clones; about nine tenths are singletons. The sample taken for sequencing was blood. The source is a woman under 30 in good health.

This clone showed up just once. The V and J genes are TRBV6-5 and TRBJ2-3, with D possibly TRBD2 on 6 matching bases. Trimming took off 3 bases at V and 2 bases at J, with 12 bases between the two ends. The CDR3 covers 15 residues. CDR1 and CDR2 from the germline V gene are MNHEY and SVGAGI. CDR3 coding DNA: TGTGCCAGCAGTTATGGCGGGATGGCCACAGATACGCAGTATTTT. The encoded protein is CASSYGGMATDTQYF.

The rearrangement links TRBV11-1 to TRBJ2-7, with D possibly being TRBD1 (6 bases). This CDR3 region has 15 residues. Germline V gene lookup returns CDR1 SGHAT and CDR2 FQDESV (reference sequence). V gave up 1 base and J gave up 5 bases, with 15 bases separating them. CDR3 amino acids: CASSLDRADFDEQYF. CDR3 DNA sequence: TGTGCCAGCAGCTTAGACAGGGCCGATTTTGACGAGCAGTACTTC. The entire variable domain, with the rest obtained from reference TRBV11-1 and TRBJ2-7, is as follows: EAEVAQSPRYKITEKSQAVAFWCDPISGHATLYWYRQILGQGPELLVQFQDESVVDDSQLPKDRFSAERLKGVDSTLKIQPAELGDSAMYLCASSLDRADFDEQYFGPGTRLTVT.

The chain has TRBV12-3 or TRBV12-4 and TRBJ1-5; no firm D call. The V end was cut by 3 bases, the J end by 6 bases, with 6 bases between. This CDR3 is 12 amino acids long. The CDR3 DNA follows: TGTGCCAGCAGTTTCTTTCGTCAGCCCCAGCATTTT. Amino acids: CASSFFRQPQHF.

This clone was seen once. The chain carries TRBV6-5 and TRBJ1-4, with 7 bases that match TRBD1. In germline, CDR1 is MNHEY, CDR2 SVGAGI. The CDR3 is made up of 15 amino acids. V lost 6 bases and J lost 0; bases outside the gene matches: 4. DNA of the CDR3: TGTGCCAGCAGATCCGACAGGGCAACTAATGAAAAACTGTTTTTT. Translation: CASRSDRATNEKLFF.

V gene TRBV5-1 combines with J gene TRBJ1-2; TRBD1 might be the D (6 bases). Germline V gives CDR1 SGHRS, CDR2 YFSETQ. Deletions cut 0 bases from V and 10 bases from J, with 22 bases between. The CDR3 consists of 16 residues. The CDR3 nucleotides read TGCGCCAGCAGCTTGGAGGTCAACAGGGACTATTGGGCCTACACCTTC. This encodes CASSLEVNRDYWAYTF.

The rearrangement joins TRBV25-1 to TRBJ1-4; D call uncertain. V was trimmed by 6 bases and J by 2 bases, leaving 10 bases between them. The CDR3 has 14 amino acids. Germline-derived CDR1 and CDR2 are MGHDK and SYGVNS. CDR3 loop: CASRAAGTNEKLFF. In nucleotides, the CDR3 is TGTGCCAGCAGAGCGGCGGGCACTAATGAAAAACTGTTTTTT.

The CDR3 bases are TGTGCCATCAGTGTCTCTGACGGAACCGGGGAGCTGTTTTTT. Translation: CAISVSDGTGELFF. The genes are TRBV10-3 and TRBJ2-2; no firm D call. The V gene lost 4 bases and the J gene lost 5 bases, with 11 bases spanning the gap. CDR3 length: 14 amino acids. The germline CDR1 and CDR2 sequences are ENHRY and SYGVKD.

This chain connects TRBV3-1 (or the pseudogene TRBV3-2) to TRBJ1-2; D is unresolved. Germline V gene data show CDR1 as LGHDT and CDR2 as YNNKEL (reference sequence). CDR3 length: 16 amino acids. V lost 0 bases and J 3 bases, leaving 14 bases between the germline ends. The CDR3 here is CASSQDRTYPYYGYTF. In nucleotides, the CDR3 is TGTGCCAGCAGCCAAGATCGAACATACCCCTACTATGGCTACACCTTC.

The chain recombines TRBV6-4 with TRBJ1-1; D is perhaps TRBD1 (6 bases). Germline CDR1 reads MRHNA; CDR2 reads SNTAGT. This CDR3 spans 14 amino acids. The V gene lost 6 bases and the J gene lost 4 bases, with 15 bases spanning the gap. The CDR3 loop reads CASSQQGTATEAFF. As DNA, the CDR3 is TGTGCCAGCAGCCAACAGGGCACCGCCACTGAAGCTTTCTTT.

This chain links TRBV19 with TRBJ1-5; 9 bases map to TRBD1. There are 18 residues in the CDR3. In germline, CDR1 is LNHDA, CDR2 SQIVND (reference sequence). Trimming took 2 bases from V and 2 from J; bases not matched to a gene: 10. CDR3 region: CASSIRTGVSVGNQPQHF. The CDR3 DNA reads as TGTGCCAGTAGTATAAGGACAGGGGTTAGTGTCGGCAATCAGCCCCAGCATTTT.

This sequence joins TRBV2 and TRBJ2-5, with 9 nucleotides matching TRBD1. Germline CDR1 SNHLY, CDR2 FYNNEI. Trimming removed 5 bases from V and 5 bases from J; junction bases left unmatched: 6. The CDR3 consists of 14 residues. CDR3 residues: CASSSTGGEETQYF. The CDR3, as DNA: TGTGCCAGCAGTTCGACAGGGGGGGAGGAGACCCAGTACTTC.

J is TRBJ1-6 and V is TRBV5-6, with D perhaps matching TRBD1 (6 bases). The CDR3 spans 14 residues. CDR1 and CDR2 (germline): SGHDT, YYEEEE. The ends were cut back, 5 bases at V and 6 bases at J, with 12 bases in the middle. The CDR3 region is CASRDSPANSPLHF. CDR3 nucleotide sequence: TGTGCCAGCAGGGACAGCCCAGCTAATTCACCCCTCCACTTT.

The V call is TRBV2, the J call TRBJ2-6; D possibly corresponds to TRBD2 (5 bases). The germline V gene encodes CDR1 SNHLY and CDR2 FYNNEI. V was shortened by 7 bases and J by 0 bases, with 10 bases between the two germline ends. CDR3 length equals 15 residues. The CDR3 region has the DNA TGTGCCAGCACCTCTGAGGGCTCTGGGGCCAACGTCCTGACTTTC. This encodes CASTSEGSGANVLTF.

This chain connects TRBV6-1 to TRBJ1-6, with D possibly being TRBD1 (6 bases). Germline assignment: CDR1 MNHNS and CDR2 SASEGT. With 0 bases removed from V and 7 bases from J, the gap between germline ends came to 16 bases. The CDR3 runs 17 residues. CDR3 residues: CASSEARGGGRNSPLHF. CDR3 DNA sequence: TGTGCCAGCAGTGAAGCGCGGGGAGGGGGTCGCAATTCACCCCTCCACTTT.

The chain recombines TRBV2 with TRBJ1-4; D unclear. From germline, CDR1 is SNHLY and CDR2 FYNNEI. The ends were cut back, 4 bases at V and 4 bases at J, with 7 bases in the middle. The CDR3 is 13 residues long. The CDR3 DNA sequence: TGTGCCAGCAGTGCCAGCCTTAATGAAAAACTGTTTTTT. This sequence encodes CASSASLNEKLFF.

The chain links TRBV14 to TRBJ2-5, with D perhaps TRBD2 (6 bases). Trimming removed 0 bases at V and 10 bases at J, with 12 bases between. Germline V gene data show CDR1 as SGHDN and CDR2 as FVKESK. The CDR3 spans 13 residues. The DNA for the CDR3 is TGTGCCAGCAGCCAAGATGCGGGGAGCATCCAGTACTTC. Residues: CASSQDAGSIQYF.

The genes are TRBV5-1 and TRBJ2-7; D is possibly TRBD1 or TRBD2 (5 bases each). The V end was cut by 4 bases, the J end by 2 bases, with 16 bases between. Germline CDR1 is SGHRS and CDR2 is YFSETQ. CDR3 length equals 15 residues. CDR3 nucleotide sequence: TGCGCCAGCAGCCAAGGCACCGGGACCCCCTACGAGCAGTACTTC. The encoded protein is CASSQGTGTPYEQYF.

The genes are TRBV19 and TRBJ2-4; tentative D call: TRBD1 (5 bases). Germline CDR1 is LNHDA and CDR2 is SQIVND (reference sequence). The CDR3 runs 15 residues. Trimming removed 3 bases from V and 1 base from J, with 10 bases in between. CDR3: CASSMSRAAKNIQYF. CDR3 DNA: TGTGCCAGTAGTATGAGCAGGGCGGCCAAAAACATTCAGTACTTC.

This clone has just one count. The V gene is TRBV5-6, the J gene TRBJ1-1, with 8 bases identical to TRBD1. V was pared by 2 bases and J by 5 bases, with 17 bases of the junction left unmatched. CDR1 and CDR2 from the germline V gene are SGHDT and YYEEEE. CDR3 length: 18 amino acids. CDR3 in DNA: TGTGCCAGCAGCTTCGGTCGTTGGGACAGGATAGAAAGGACTGAAGCTTTCTTT. Protein sequence: CASSFGRWDRIERTEAFF.

This chain links TRBV6-5 with TRBJ1-1; TRBD1 might be the D (5 bases). Trimming removed 2 bases at V and 1 base at J, with 11 bases between. The CDR3 covers 15 residues. Germline CDR1 MNHEY, CDR2 SVGAGI. The CDR3 protein is CASSYGQGKNTEAFF. CDR3 DNA sequence: TGTGCCAGCAGTTACGGGCAGGGTAAGAACACTGAAGCTTTCTTT.

The chain uses TRBV2 and TRBJ2-7, with D possibly matching TRBD1 (6 bases). The CDR3 consists of 13 residues. Germline CDR1 SNHLY, CDR2 FYNNEI. The germline V and J ends were trimmed by 6 bases and 4 bases, with 13 bases remaining between them. CDR3 DNA: TGTGCCAGCAGACTAGGACAGCTGTACGAGCAGTACTTC. Protein: CASRLGQLYEQYF. The full variable domain, rest sourced from reference TRBV2 and TRBJ2-7, is EPEVTQTPSHQVTQMGQEVILRCVPISNHLYFYWYRQILGQKVEFLVSFYNNEISEKSEIFDDQFSVERPDGSNFTLKIRSTKLEDSAMYFCASRLGQLYEQYFGPGTRLTVT.

The rearrangement joins TRBV15 to TRBJ2-1; D remains unclear. There are 14 residues in the CDR3. Per germline, CDR1 LNHNV and CDR2 YYDKDF (reference sequence). Trimming removed 1 base at V and 6 bases at J, with 10 bases between. As DNA, the CDR3 is TGTGCCACCAGCAGAGGGCCAATTAGCAATGAGCAGTTCTTC. The encoded protein is CATSRGPISNEQFF.

The chain has TRBV9 and TRBJ2-5, with 15 bases aligning to TRBD2. Germline V CDR1 and CDR2: SGDLS, YYNGEE. CDR3 length: 16 residues. The junction had 6 bases not matched to a gene; V was cut back by 4 bases and J by 5 bases. The DNA for the CDR3 is TGTGCCAGCAGCCCCGGACTAGCGGGGGGGACGGAGACCCAGTACTTC. This codes for CASSPGLAGGTETQYF.

The J gene is TRBJ2-7, the V gene TRBV11-1; D may correspond to TRBD1 or TRBD2 (5 bases each). The CDR3 spans 14 residues. V was trimmed by 0 bases and J by 6 bases, leaving 12 bases between them. Germline V lookup: CDR1 SGHAT, CDR2 FQDESV (reference sequence). The CDR3 DNA is TGTGCCAGCAGCTTAGCTGTGGGGACCGGCGAGCAGTACTTC. It is translated as CASSLAVGTGEQYF.

The chain links TRBV7-2 to TRBJ2-7; 7 positions match TRBD1. The CDR3 is made up of 13 amino acids. J was trimmed by 4 bases and V by 6 bases; bases with no gene match: 6. Germline V lookup: CDR1 SGHTA, CDR2 FQGNSA. CDR3 in amino acids: CASRRQGSYEQYF. The CDR3 DNA sequence: TGTGCCAGCAGAAGACAGGGATCATACGAGCAGTACTTC.

The chain combines TRBV25-1 with TRBJ2-2; the D is unclear. Per germline, CDR1 MGHDK and CDR2 SYGVNS. Trimming cost V 3 bases and J 6 bases, with 14 bases left between them. CDR3 length equals 15 residues. The CDR3 region has the DNA TGTGCCAGCAGTGAGTTGCCCCCCTTGGCCGGGGAGCTGTTTTTT. It yields the protein CASSELPPLAGELFF.